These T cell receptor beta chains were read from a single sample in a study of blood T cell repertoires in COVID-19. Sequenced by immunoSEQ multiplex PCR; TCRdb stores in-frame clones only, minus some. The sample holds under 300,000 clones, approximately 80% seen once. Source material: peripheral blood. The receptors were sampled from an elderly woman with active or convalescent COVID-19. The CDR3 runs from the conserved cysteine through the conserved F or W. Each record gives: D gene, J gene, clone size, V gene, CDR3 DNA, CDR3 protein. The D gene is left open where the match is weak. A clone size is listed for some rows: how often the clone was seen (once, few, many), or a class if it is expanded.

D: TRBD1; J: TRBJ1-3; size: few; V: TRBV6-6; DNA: TGTGCCAGCAGTTACTCGAACAGGGGTTCTGGAAACACCATATATTTT; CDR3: CASSYSNRGSGNTIYF
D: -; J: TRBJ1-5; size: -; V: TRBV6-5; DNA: TGTGCCAGCAGTCCCCGGGAGGGGAGCAATCAGCCCCAGCATTTT; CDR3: CASSPREGSNQPQHF
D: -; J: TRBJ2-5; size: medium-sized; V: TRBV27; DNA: TGTGCCAGCAGTTTCGGGATCCAAGAGACCCAGTACTTC; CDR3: CASSFGIQETQYF
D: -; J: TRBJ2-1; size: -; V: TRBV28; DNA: TGTGCCAGCAGTTTCGGTCTCCGCGGGCCTAATGAGCAGTTCTTC; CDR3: CASSFGLRGPNEQFF
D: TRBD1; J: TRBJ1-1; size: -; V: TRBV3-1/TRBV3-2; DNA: TGTGCCAGCAGCCAGCGGACAGGTCTCCCTGAAGCTTTCTTT; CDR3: CASSQRTGLPEAFF
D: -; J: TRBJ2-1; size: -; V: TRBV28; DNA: TGTGCCAGCAGTTCACCAGGGTCAAGCTCCTACAATGAGCAGTTCTTC; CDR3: CASSSPGSSSYNEQFF
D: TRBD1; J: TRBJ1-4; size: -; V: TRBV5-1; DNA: TGCGCCAGCAGCTTGGGGGACAGCCCCCCAGGAAAACTGTTTTTT; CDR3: CASSLGDSPPGKLFF
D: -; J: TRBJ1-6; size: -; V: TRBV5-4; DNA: TGTGCCAGCAGTTGGGAGAGTAATAATTCACCCCTCCACTTT; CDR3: CASSWESNNSPLHF
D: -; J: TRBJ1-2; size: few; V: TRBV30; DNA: TGTGCCTGGAGGCGACTCCCTAACTATGGCTACACCTTC; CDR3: CAWRRLPNYGYTF
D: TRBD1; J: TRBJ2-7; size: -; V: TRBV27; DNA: TGTGCCAGCAGCCCACGTCCCAGGGACAGGTACTTTGACGAGCAGTACTTC; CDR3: CASSPRPRDRYFDEQYF
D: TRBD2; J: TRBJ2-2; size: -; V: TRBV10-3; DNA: TGTGCCATCACGAGGGGAGCGGGAGGCCCGGCGGACACCGGGGAGCTGTTTTTT; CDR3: CAITRGAGGPADTGELFF
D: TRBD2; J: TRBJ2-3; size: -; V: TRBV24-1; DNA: TGTGCCACCAGTGATTTCGACAGACTTACTAGCGGGGGGGCCCTAGATACGCAGTATTTT; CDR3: CATSDFDRLTSGGALDTQYF
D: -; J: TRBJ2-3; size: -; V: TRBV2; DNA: TGTGCCAGCAGTGCCCAAATCCCTAGGGGAGATACGCAGTATTTT; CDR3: CASSAQIPRGDTQYF
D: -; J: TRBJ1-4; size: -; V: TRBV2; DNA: TGTGCCAGCAGTCTCGAACAGGGTGGGGAAAAACTGTTTTTT; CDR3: CASSLEQGGEKLFF
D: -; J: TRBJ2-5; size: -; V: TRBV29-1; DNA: TGCAGCGTTGAAGGCCCAGGGGCTTCCCTGGAGACCCAGTACTTC; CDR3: CSVEGPGASLETQYF
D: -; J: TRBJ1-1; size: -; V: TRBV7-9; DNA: TGTGCCAGCAGCCCTCGGACAGTCACTGAAGCTTTCTTT; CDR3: CASSPRTVTEAFF
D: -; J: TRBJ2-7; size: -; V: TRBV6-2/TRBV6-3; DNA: TGTGCCAGCAGTTTGACAGTCTCCTACGAGCAGTACTTC; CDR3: CASSLTVSYEQYF
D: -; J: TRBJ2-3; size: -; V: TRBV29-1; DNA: TGCAGCGTTGTGGAGAAGTTGGATACGCAGTATTTT; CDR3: CSVVEKLDTQYF
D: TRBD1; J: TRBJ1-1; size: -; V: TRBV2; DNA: TGTGCCAGCAGTTTTGGGACAGAGAACACTGAAGCTTTCTTT; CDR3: CASSFGTENTEAFF
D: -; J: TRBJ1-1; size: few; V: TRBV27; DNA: TGTGCCAGCAGTTTATTCGGGGCAGGGGAGATCACTGAAGCTTTCTTT; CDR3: CASSLFGAGEITEAFF
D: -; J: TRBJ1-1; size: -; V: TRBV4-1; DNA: TGCGCCAGCAGCCCTCTCGGGGACTTGGACACTGAAGCTTTCTTT; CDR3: CASSPLGDLDTEAFF
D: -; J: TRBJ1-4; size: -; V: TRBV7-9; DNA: TGTGCCAGCAGCCCCCTTCTTGGGACTGGGAGGACCGAAAAACTGTTTTTT; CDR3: CASSPLLGTGRTEKLFF
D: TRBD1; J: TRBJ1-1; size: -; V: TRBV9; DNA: TGTGCCAGCAGCGTAGGCCTACAGGGGGCTAAAGCTTTCTTT; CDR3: CASSVGLQGAKAFF
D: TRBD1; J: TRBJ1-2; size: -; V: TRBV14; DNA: TGTGCCAGCAGCCAAGGAGGACAGGGGGCGCGTGGCTACACCTTC; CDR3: CASSQGGQGARGYTF
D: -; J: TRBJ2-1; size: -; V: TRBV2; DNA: TGTGCCAGCAGTGGACTTTTATATAGAGTGGAAGGGGTTCGTAGGGTGGCGCAGTTCTTC; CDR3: CASSGLLYRVEGVRRVAQFF